Each of the 30 T cell receptor beta chains below was sequenced from the same sample in a study of control samples from healthy donors and cancer patients. The data were produced by immunoSEQ multiplex PCR, yet TCRdb's version contains in-frame clones alone and is incomplete. The data hold roughly 370,000 clones, with over 75% observed a single time. The sequencing input was PBMCs. These receptors were taken from a man aged 35 to 55 with head and neck cancer.

The chain combines TRBV29-1 with TRBJ1-5; tentatively, D is TRBD1 (5 bases). V lost 4 bases and J 4 bases, leaving 17 bases between the germline ends. Germline assignment: CDR1 SQVTM and CDR2 ANQGSEA. The CDR3 has 15 residues. CDR3 in DNA: TGCAGCGTTGGAGTTGGGGGAAATACAAATCAGCCCCAGCATTTT. It codes for CSVGVGGNTNQPQHF.

The chain uses TRBV5-5 and TRBJ2-7; D remains ambiguous. The germline V gene has CDR1 SGHKS and CDR2 YYEKEE (reference sequence). There are 16 residues in the CDR3. Trimming took 0 bases from V and 2 from J, leaving 15 bases between them. As DNA, the CDR3 is TGTGCCAGCAGCTTGGTTGGGCAGTTCAGAACCTACGAGCAGTACTTC. This translates into CASSLVGQFRTYEQYF.

The rearrangement links TRBV7-9 to TRBJ1-6, with 7 bases that match TRBD1. Germline-derived CDR1 and CDR2 are SEHNR and FQNEAQ (reference sequence). The CDR3 covers 14 residues. V was clipped by 6 bases and J by 5 bases; unmatched bases: 4. CDR3 loop: CASSSGQDNSPLHF. For the CDR3, the DNA is TGTGCCAGCAGTTCCGGACAGGATAATTCACCCCTCCACTTT.

The J gene is TRBJ2-2, the V gene TRBV27; D possibly matches TRBD1 or TRBD2 (5 bases each). CDR3 size: 15 residues. Germline CDR1 MNHEY, CDR2 SMNVEV (reference sequence). V dropped 4 bases and J dropped 4 bases, with 13 bases sitting between them. The CDR3 is CASSSWDVFTGELFF. As DNA, the CDR3 is TGTGCCAGCAGTTCCTGGGACGTCTTCACCGGGGAGCTGTTTTTT.

The chain is built from TRBV28 and TRBJ2-7; tentative D call: TRBD2 (6 bases). The CDR3 runs 15 residues. V dropped 4 bases and J dropped 3 bases, with 16 bases sitting between them. CDR1 is MDHEN, CDR2 SYDVKM, per germline. The CDR3 reads CASSSGGTDDYEQYF. In nucleotides, the CDR3 is TGTGCCAGCAGTTCCGGCGGGACTGATGACTACGAGCAGTACTTC.

The V gene is TRBV30, the J gene TRBJ2-7, with 7 bases lining up with TRBD1. The V and J ends lost 1 base and 0 bases, in that order; junction bases with no gene match: 0. CDR3 length: 13 amino acids. Looked up from germline, CDR1 is GTSNPN and CDR2 is SVGIG (reference sequence). The CDR3 sequence: CAWSAGGSYEQYF. CDR3 nucleotide sequence: TGTGCCTGGAGTGCAGGGGGCTCCTACGAGCAGTACTTC.

CDR3 sequence: CASSQDMAGKGGYTF. The CDR3 region has the DNA TGCGCCAGCAGCCAAGATATGGCAGGGAAGGGTGGCTACACCTTC. The chain joins TRBV4-3 to TRBJ1-2; a possible D gene is TRBD1 (5 bases). Trimming pared 0 bases from V and 7 bases from J, leaving 15 bases between. This CDR3 is built from 15 residues. Germline loops: CDR1 LGHNA, CDR2 YSLEER.

The V gene is TRBV5-1, the J gene TRBJ2-7; 9 positions match TRBD1. The CDR3 length is 14 residues. Per germline, CDR1 SGHRS and CDR2 YFSETQ. Losses at the gene ends were 4 bases for V and 7 bases for J; bases not matched to a gene: 9. The CDR3 region is CASSPGTGSREQYF. The CDR3 DNA reads as TGCGCCAGCAGCCCCGGGACAGGGTCGAGGGAGCAGTACTTC.

The rearrangement uses TRBV6-5 and TRBJ2-7, with TRBD1 matching over 9 bases. V lost 8 bases, J lost 4 bases, and 12 bases stayed unmatched. Looked up from germline, CDR1 is MNHEY and CDR2 is SVGAGI. The CDR3 is 15 amino acids. CDR3 DNA: TGTGCCAGCTGTTGGACCGGGACAGGGCCATACGAGCAGTACTTC. This codes for CASCWTGTGPYEQYF.

The chain employs TRBV9 and TRBJ2-1; 8 nucleotides align to TRBD2. This CDR3 contains 16 residues. V shed 1 base, J shed 4 bases, and the junction held 7 bases outside the gene matches. Germline values: CDR1 SGDLS, CDR2 YYNGEE. CDR3 sequence (DNA): TGTGCCAGCAGCGTATCAGGGGCTAGCGGGTACAATGAGCAGTTCTTC. Residues: CASSVSGASGYNEQFF.

This sequence joins TRBV4-3 and TRBJ1-4; tentative D call: TRBD1 (6 bases). Germline lookup yields CDR1 LGHNA and CDR2 YSLEER. There are 16 residues in the CDR3. The V end was cut by 2 bases, the J end by 0 bases, with 10 bases between. CDR3 loop: CASSQNTGTTNEKLFF. The CDR3 DNA reads TGCGCCAGCAGCCAAAATACAGGGACAACTAATGAAAAACTGTTTTTT.

The chain carries TRBV7-2 and TRBJ1-3, with 9 bases that match TRBD1. This CDR3 region has 14 residues. V gave up 5 bases and J gave up 8 bases; unmatched junction bases: 7. Germline-derived CDR1 and CDR2 are SGHTA and FQGNSA. The CDR3 reads CASSQTGGTYTIYF. DNA of the CDR3: TGTGCCAGCAGCCAGACAGGGGGGACGTACACCATATATTTT.

The V call is TRBV28, the J call TRBJ1-3; no definite D call. CDR3 length: 15 amino acids. The germline V and J ends were trimmed by 5 bases and 2 bases, with 13 bases remaining between them. Germline CDR1 and CDR2: MDHEN and SYDVKM. As DNA, the CDR3 is TGTGCCAGCAGTCCCCTTTACGGGACTGGAAACACCATATATTTT. Residues: CASSPLYGTGNTIYF. Filled out from reference TRBV28 and TRBJ1-3, the complete variable domain reads DVKVTQSSRYLVKRTGEKVFLECVQDMDHENMFWYRQDPGLGLRLIYFSYDVKMKEKGDIPEGYSVSREKKERFSLILESASTNQTSMYLCASSPLYGTGNTIYFGEGSWLTVV.

This chain uses TRBV30 with TRBJ2-5; D is undetermined. With 2 bases removed from V and 4 bases from J, the gap between germline ends came to 14 bases. Germline values: CDR1 GTSNPN, CDR2 SVGIG (reference sequence). The CDR3 has 14 amino acids. The CDR3 DNA sequence: TGTGCCTGGAGTCGGAGACCACTGCGAGAGACCCAGTACTTC. Residues: CAWSRRPLRETQYF.

A few counts support this clone. This sequence joins TRBV30 and TRBJ1-2, with 7 bases lining up with TRBD1. J gave up 3 bases and V 4 bases, and 8 bases lay outside the gene matches. This CDR3 spans 14 amino acids. Germline values: CDR1 GTSNPN, CDR2 SVGIG (reference sequence). Here the CDR3 DNA reads TGTGCCTGGACCCCCGACAGGGTCTACTATGGCTACACCTTC. Translating it yields CAWTPDRVYYGYTF. The full variable domain, in which reference TRBV30 and TRBJ1-2 provide the parts outside the CDR3, is SQTIHQWPATLVQPVGSPLSLECTVEGTSNPNLYWYRQAAGRGLQLLFYSVGIGQISSEVPQNLSASRPQDRQFILSSKKLLLSDSGFYLCAWTPDRVYYGYTFGSGTRLTVV.

The sample holds one count of this clone. The gene calls are TRBV6-6 and TRBJ2-1; D not resolved. The CDR3 is 14 residues long. Trimming pared 1 base from V and 2 bases from J, leaving 6 bases between. Germline V gives CDR1 MNHNY, CDR2 SVGAGI (reference sequence). CDR3 nucleotide sequence: TGTGCCAGCAGTTACTTTCCAGCCTACAATGAGCAGTTCTTC. This translates into CASSYFPAYNEQFF.

V gene TRBV30 combines with J gene TRBJ2-2, with a weak D call TRBD2 (5 bases). The CDR3 covers 14 residues. The germline V and J ends were trimmed by 2 bases and 5 bases, with 12 bases remaining between them. The germline V gene encodes CDR1 GTSNPN and CDR2 SVGIG (reference sequence). The CDR3 protein is CAWSWQTGTGELFF. CDR3 coding DNA: TGTGCCTGGAGTTGGCAGACGGGGACCGGGGAGCTGTTTTTT.

This clone was detected only once. The chain links TRBV6-1 to TRBJ1-1; D is unclear. This CDR3 has 16 residues. Deletions cut 4 bases from V and 10 bases from J, with 25 bases between. Germline V gene sequence: CDR1 MNHNS, CDR2 SASEGT. Here the CDR3 reads CASSVIRDTSPRPAFF. In nucleotides, the CDR3 is TGTGCCAGCAGTGTTATCCGGGATACAAGTCCCCGACCAGCTTTCTTT.

V and J are TRBV7-2 and TRBJ2-5; D is perhaps TRBD1 or TRBD2 (7 bases each). The germline V gene encodes CDR1 SGHTA and CDR2 FQGNSA. V lost 5 bases, J lost 4 bases, and 20 bases lay in between. This CDR3 has 16 residues. The CDR3, as DNA: TGTGCCAGCAGCCCAGGGGGTTGGGGGGGCGGAGAGACCCAGTACTTC. This sequence encodes CASSPGGWGGGETQYF.

The V and J genes are TRBV11-2 and TRBJ2-2; a weak D match, TRBD2 (7 bases). Germline loops: CDR1 SGHAT, CDR2 FQNNGV. Trimming stripped 5 bases from V and 5 bases from J, with 18 bases between. The length of the CDR3 is 16 residues. CDR3 sequence (DNA): TGTGCCAGCAGCCTTCTCCGGGGGGCCGGGACCGGGGAGCTGTTTTTT. Amino acids: CASSLLRGAGTGELFF.

The rearrangement joins TRBV5-1 to TRBJ2-5, with D perhaps matching TRBD1 (6 bases). Germline-derived CDR1 and CDR2 are SGHRS and YFSETQ. The V gene lost 3 bases and the J gene lost 4 bases, with 13 bases spanning the gap. The CDR3 consists of 14 residues. CDR3 nucleotides: TGCGCCAGCAGCTCTACAGGGTTGGGAGAGACCCAGTACTTC. Amino acid sequence: CASSSTGLGETQYF.

The chain uses TRBV10-2 and TRBJ2-1; 8 bases map to TRBD1. In germline, CDR1 is WSHSY, CDR2 SAAADI. The CDR3 is 13 residues long. V trimming: 2 bases; J trimming: 10 bases; junction bases outside the gene matches: 4. The CDR3 DNA follows: TGCGCCAGCAGTGAGGGACAGGGAACGGAGCAGTTCTTC. Protein: CASSEGQGTEQFF.

The V and J genes are TRBV27 and TRBJ1-6, with unresolved D. V gave up 4 bases and J gave up 6 bases, with 4 bases separating them. This CDR3 has 12 residues. Germline lookup yields CDR1 MNHEY and CDR2 SMNVEV (reference sequence). Here the CDR3 reads CASSWSNSPLHF. DNA of the CDR3: TGTGCCAGCAGTTGGAGTAATTCACCCCTCCACTTT.

The V and J genes are TRBV3-1 (or the pseudogene TRBV3-2) and TRBJ2-5; D perhaps matches TRBD2 (5 bases). CDR1 and CDR2 from the germline V gene are LGHDT and YNNKEL (reference sequence). The CDR3 is 14 residues long. Trimming pared 7 bases from V and 5 bases from J, leaving 17 bases between. DNA of the CDR3: TGTGCCAGCAACCCGGCGGGCCAGAGGGAGACCCAGTACTTC. It is translated as CASNPAGQRETQYF.

V and J are TRBV18 and TRBJ1-5, with D unresolved. Looked up from germline, CDR1 is KGHSH and CDR2 is LQKENI. The CDR3 is made up of 15 amino acids. V lost 6 bases to trimming and J lost 2 bases, with 14 bases between them. The CDR3 sequence is CASSLSGNGNQPQHF. CDR3 coding DNA: TGTGCCAGCTCCCTCTCGGGGAACGGCAATCAGCCCCAGCATTTT.

This chain links TRBV5-1 with TRBJ1-2; 8 bases match TRBD1. From germline, CDR1 is SGHRS and CDR2 YFSETQ. This CDR3 has 15 residues. V was pared by 4 bases and J by 4 bases, with 9 bases of the junction left unmatched. The CDR3 is CASSQGQGGVYGYTF. The CDR3 nucleotides are TGCGCCAGCAGCCAAGGACAGGGTGGAGTCTATGGCTACACCTTC. The whole variable domain, filled in from reference TRBV5-1 and TRBJ1-2, reads KAGVTQTPRYLIKTRGQQVTLSCSPISGHRSVSWYQQTPGQGLQFLFEYFSETQRNKGNFPGRFSGRQFSNSRSEMNVSTLELGDSALYLCASSQGQGGVYGYTFGSGTRLTVV.

This clone was recorded only once. The genes are TRBV11-2 and TRBJ2-1; D unclear. This CDR3 comprises 12 residues. Germline CDR1 and CDR2: SGHAT and FQNNGV. V lost 7 bases, J lost 6 bases, and 10 bases lay in between. This CDR3 reads CASTFRINEQFF. DNA of the CDR3: TGTGCCAGCACCTTTAGGATCAATGAGCAGTTCTTC.

V and J are TRBV28 and TRBJ1-1, with D perhaps matching TRBD1 (5 bases). CDR1 is MDHEN, CDR2 SYDVKM, per germline. CDR3 size: 12 residues. V lost 7 bases to trimming and J lost 11 bases, with 17 bases between them. CDR3 sequence reads: CASMPTGTWAFF. The CDR3 DNA reads as TGTGCCAGCATGCCTACCGGGACCTGGGCTTTCTTT.

V and J are TRBV11-2 and TRBJ1-4; TRBD1 matches at 7 bases. The CDR3 sequence is 16 residues long. The germline V gene encodes CDR1 SGHAT and CDR2 FQNNGV. J was trimmed by 5 bases and V by 5 bases; bases with no gene match: 11. The CDR3 DNA follows: TGTGCCAGCAGCATAAGGGATCCAGGGGGGAATGAAAAACTGTTTTTT. It yields the protein CASSIRDPGGNEKLFF. Combining the CDR3 with reference TRBV11-2 and TRBJ1-4 gives the whole variable domain EAGVAQSPRYKIIEKRQSVAFWCNPISGHATLYWYQQILGQGPKLLIQFQNNGVVDDSQLPKDRFSAERLKGVDSTLKIQPAKLEDSAVYLCASSIRDPGGNEKLFFGSGTQLSVL.

The chain combines TRBV14 with TRBJ2-3; possible D gene TRBD1, 6 bases. V lost 0 bases to trimming and J lost 3 bases, with 13 bases between them. The CDR3 has 16 residues. In germline, CDR1 is SGHDN, CDR2 FVKESK. CDR3 residues: CASSQEENRVTDTQYF. The CDR3 coding sequence is TGTGCCAGCAGCCAAGAAGAAAACAGGGTGACAGATACGCAGTATTTT.